The 6 T cell receptor beta chains given below trace back to one sample, sequenced in a study of cytomegalovirus exposure and HLA in healthy donors. Amplification used 60 Vbeta primers and 13 Jbeta primers. Sequencing was performed with immunoSEQ multiplex PCR; in TCRdb, only in-frame clones are kept and a portion is missing. Here the sample spans some 140,000 clones, around 68% being singletons. Material: PBMCs. These receptors were collected from a man younger than 40 in good health and CMV-seronegative.

V is TRBV6-1 and J is TRBJ2-5; 12 nucleotides agree with TRBD2. CDR1 and CDR2 from the germline V gene are MNHNS and SASEGT. The junction had 7 bases not matched to a gene; V was cut back by 0 bases and J by 5 bases. The CDR3 length is 17 residues. CDR3: CASSEALAGGRYETQYF. The CDR3 nucleotides read TGTGCCAGCAGTGAAGCGCTAGCGGGGGGGCGATACGAGACCCAGTACTTC.

DNA for the CDR3: TGTGCCATCAGTGAGACGGCAGGGGCTACTGAAGCTTTCTTT. Its translation is CAISETAGATEAFF. The chain recombines TRBV10-3 with TRBJ1-1; D is perhaps TRBD1 (6 bases). The ends were cut back, 2 bases at V and 5 bases at J, with 12 bases in the middle. Germline assignment: CDR1 ENHRY and CDR2 SYGVKD. The CDR3 sequence is 14 residues long.

The chain combines TRBV10-3 with TRBJ1-2; 11 bases agree with TRBD1. The germline CDR1 and CDR2 sequences are ENHRY and SYGVKD. The trim removed 3 bases at V and 4 bases at J, leaving 10 bases unmatched. This CDR3 is built from 17 residues. CDR3 sequence reads: CAISDPGTGGLGYGYTF. The CDR3, as DNA: TGTGCCATCAGTGACCCCGGGACAGGGGGTCTGGGCTATGGCTACACCTTC.

The chain uses TRBV28 and TRBJ1-1; possible D gene TRBD1, 5 bases. CDR3 length: 11 residues. Trimming pared 7 bases from V and 4 bases from J, leaving 7 bases between. From germline, CDR1 is MDHEN and CDR2 SYDVKM. CDR3 bases: TGTGCCAGCATCCAGGGCACTGAAGCTTTCTTT. Encoded protein: CASIQGTEAFF.

DNA of the CDR3: TGTGCCATCAGAGACCCGGGACAGGGGGCGCAAGAGACCCAGTACTTC. Translating gives CAIRDPGQGAQETQYF. The J gene is TRBJ2-5, the V gene TRBV10-3, with TRBD1 matching 12 bases. V dropped 6 bases and J dropped 2; count of bases not matched to a gene: 7. CDR1 ENHRY and CDR2 SYGVKD come from the germline V gene. The CDR3 has 16 amino acids.

This chain links TRBV15 with TRBJ2-7; D not resolved. The tail of the sequence fits TRBJ2-1 better, so the J call may be wrong. Germline V CDR1 and CDR2: LNHNV, YYDKDF (reference sequence). The CDR3 runs to 15 residues. CDR3 amino acids: CATSRFRHAYNEQFF. The CDR3 DNA reads TGTGCCACCAGCAGGTTTAGACATGCCTACAATGAGCAGTTCTTC.